One sample yielded the 25 T cell receptor beta chains listed below, sequenced in a study of Ad26.COV2.S vaccination and SARS-CoV-2 variants. As to treatment: around 19 received Ad26.COV2.S at low or high dose, single or two shots; roughly five received placebo; per-sample allocation not given. At day 63 after the first vaccine or placebo injection, samples were drawn. Sequencing used immunoSEQ multiplex PCR; TCRdb keeps in-frame clones, though not all of them. The profile shows about 680,000 clones, more than 80% of them singletons. The sequencing used peripheral blood, collected in a trial of Ad26.COV2.S vaccine versus placebo. The receptor source for this set is a person aged 18-65 years who received the Ad26.COV2.S COVID-19 vaccine or a placebo.

This clone has a single count. The rearrangement uses TRBV6-4 and TRBJ1-6; possibly TRBD1 for D (5 bases). V lost 2 bases and J lost 6, with 8 bases in between. This CDR3 region has 14 residues. CDR1 and CDR2 from the germline V gene are MRHNA and SNTAGT. CDR3 nucleotide sequence: TGTGCCAGCAGTGACGGGGCCCTTAATTCACCCCTCCACTTT. Amino acid sequence: CASSDGALNSPLHF.

V is TRBV9 and J is TRBJ2-1; D tentatively reads TRBD1 or TRBD2 (6 bases each). Per germline, CDR1 SGDLS and CDR2 YYNGEE. V lost 6 bases and J lost 10, with 14 bases in between. This CDR3 is built from 12 residues. The CDR3 bases are TGTGCCAGCACCTACTTGGGGGGCGAGCAGTTCTTC. This sequence encodes CASTYLGGEQFF.

In this sample, this clone turned up once. The chain combines TRBV23-1 with TRBJ1-1; no reliable D call. TRBV23-1 is identified as an open reading frame with a role that is uncertain. V lost 11 bases and J lost 3, with 4 bases in between. The CDR3 totals 9 residues. CDR3 protein: CALDTEAFF. In DNA, the CDR3 is TGCGCCCTGGACACTGAAGCTTTCTTT.

This clone has a handful of counts. The chain employs TRBV2 and TRBJ1-2; D not certain. The CDR3 runs to 16 residues. Deletions cut 3 bases from V and 1 base from J, with 15 bases between. Germline values: CDR1 SNHLY, CDR2 FYNNEI. CDR3 in DNA: TGTGCCAGCAGTGACTCGACGGCACCCTTTAACTATGGCTACACCTTC. Protein product: CASSDSTAPFNYGYTF.

The gene calls are TRBV2 and TRBJ1-6, with 7 bases identical to TRBD1. The CDR3 has 14 residues. Germline trimming cut 5 bases from V and 9 bases from J; bases unmatched to any gene: 7. Germline CDR1 is SNHLY and CDR2 is FYNNEI. Here the CDR3 DNA reads TGTGCCAGCAGTTCCGGGACAGAGGGTTCACCCCTCCACTTT. This gives the protein CASSSGTEGSPLHF.

This chain links TRBV18 with TRBJ1-2; no reliable D call. V lost 3 bases to trimming and J lost 12 bases, with 14 bases between them. The V gene's germline CDR1 is KGHSH and CDR2 LQKENI. CDR3 length equals 12 residues. CDR3 region: CASSPLPGVDTF. CDR3 DNA: TGTGCCAGCTCACCTTTACCCGGGGTTGACACCTTC.

This chain joins TRBV11-2 and TRBJ2-1; 9 nucleotides match TRBD2. V lost 3 bases to trimming and J lost 5 bases; unmatched junction nucleotides: 2. Looked up from germline, CDR1 is SGHAT and CDR2 is FQNNGV. The CDR3 has 14 amino acids. The CDR3 region has the DNA TGTGCCAGCAGCTTTGCGGGAGGGAACAATGAGCAGTTCTTC. Its protein product is CASSFAGGNNEQFF.

The chain employs TRBV18 and TRBJ1-3; no clear D. V was clipped by 3 bases and J by 0 bases, with 9 bases between them. The CDR3 runs 15 residues. In germline, CDR1 is KGHSH, CDR2 LQKENI. This CDR3 reads CASSPVEDSGNTIYF. In DNA, the CDR3 is TGTGCCAGCTCACCGGTGGAAGACTCTGGAAACACCATATATTTT.

The V and J genes are TRBV5-4 and TRBJ2-3; no definite D call. Germline V gives CDR1 SGHNT, CDR2 YYREEE (reference sequence). This CDR3 has 11 amino acids. V was trimmed by 2 bases and J by 5 bases, leaving 3 bases between them. The CDR3 sequence: CASSFRDTQYF. CDR3 sequence (DNA): TGTGCCAGCAGCTTCAGAGATACGCAGTATTTT.

The rearrangement uses TRBV4-3 and TRBJ1-2; the D is unclear. There are 18 residues in the CDR3. Per the germline V gene, CDR1 is LGHNA and CDR2 is YSLEER. Trimming removed 0 bases at V and 9 bases at J, with 26 bases between. CDR3 DNA: TGCGCCAGCAGCCAAGAGCAACTTTACGGGAACTACGCTATGCGCTACACCTTC. It specifies CASSQEQLYGNYAMRYTF.

The chain has TRBV7-9 and TRBJ2-1; D is tentatively TRBD1 or TRBD2 (6 bases each). V was cut by 1 base and J by 9 bases, with 10 bases left in between. The CDR3 spans 13 residues. Germline CDR1 is SEHNR and CDR2 is FQNEAQ (reference sequence). CDR3 in amino acids: CASSLDWGAEQFF. The CDR3 DNA follows: TGTGCCAGCAGCTTAGATTGGGGGGCTGAGCAGTTCTTC.

The chain employs TRBV4-3 and TRBJ2-5, with D hard to call. This CDR3 comprises 16 residues. The V end was cut by 2 bases, the J end by 7 bases, with 20 bases between. Per the germline V gene, CDR1 is LGHNA and CDR2 is YSLEER. CDR3: CASSQRLSSLDGTQYF. The CDR3 coding sequence is TGCGCCAGCAGCCAAAGGCTCAGCAGCCTTGATGGGACCCAGTACTTC.

The chain is built from TRBV24-1 and TRBJ2-2; 12 bases match TRBD1. The CDR3 is 14 residues long. Looked up from germline, CDR1 is KGHDR and CDR2 is SFDVKD. V was clipped by 7 bases and J by 6 bases; unmatched bases: 2. CDR3 DNA: TGTGCCACCAGCGGGACAGGGGGCTCCGGGGAGCTGTTTTTT. Its translation: CATSGTGGSGELFF.

The chain joins TRBV19 to TRBJ2-5; maybe TRBD2 (5 bases). The CDR3 has 15 residues. V dropped 0 bases and J dropped 4 bases, with 12 bases sitting between them. Germline CDR1 and CDR2: LNHDA and SQIVND (reference sequence). The CDR3 DNA reads as TGTGCCAGTAGTATAGATCCTGGCAGCGGAGAGACCCAGTACTTC. Translated: CASSIDPGSGETQYF. Complete variable domain (other parts from reference TRBV19 and TRBJ2-5): DGGITQSPKYLFRKEGQNVTLSCEQNLNHDAMYWYRQDPGQGLRLIYYSQIVNDFQKGDIAEGYSVSREKKESFPLTVTSAQKNPTAFYLCASSIDPGSGETQYFGPGTRLLVL.

The V gene is TRBV5-6, the J gene TRBJ2-1; D not resolved. Trimming took 4 bases from V and 2 from J, leaving 16 bases between them. The V gene's germline CDR1 is SGHDT and CDR2 YYEEEE. The CDR3 loop spans 16 amino acids. CDR3 region: CASSPQGRTAYNEQFF. The CDR3 DNA reads as TGTGCCAGCAGCCCTCAAGGGCGGACCGCCTACAATGAGCAGTTCTTC.

The chain is built from TRBV4-3 and TRBJ1-2; tentatively, D is TRBD1 (5 bases). Germline V lookup: CDR1 LGHNA, CDR2 YSLEER. Trimming took 5 bases from V and 0 from J, leaving 16 bases between them. The CDR3 totals 16 residues. The CDR3 here is CASSSRQLPPNYGYTF. The CDR3 region has the DNA TGCGCCAGCAGCTCACGACAGCTCCCTCCTAACTATGGCTACACCTTC.

This clone turned up a few times. The J gene is TRBJ2-2, the V gene TRBV24-1, with 8 positions matching TRBD1. J gave up 3 bases and V 3 bases, and 5 bases lay outside the gene matches. The CDR3 covers 16 residues. The germline V gene has CDR1 KGHDR and CDR2 SFDVKD. Here the CDR3 reads CATSDATGADTGELFF. The CDR3 DNA sequence: TGTGCCACCAGTGATGCGACAGGGGCGGACACCGGGGAGCTGTTTTTT.

The chain has TRBV5-5 and TRBJ2-1, with 10 bases aligning to TRBD1. Germline CDR1 and CDR2: SGHKS and YYEKEE (reference sequence). The J segment lost 2 bases and the V segment lost 0 bases, leaving 11 bases of the junction unmatched. The CDR3 runs to 19 residues. The CDR3 nucleotides are TGTGCCAGCAGCTTGGAGATCCGGGACAGGGGTCGTCCCTACAATGAGCAGTTCTTC. The encoded protein is CASSLEIRDRGRPYNEQFF. Full variable domain (rest looked up from reference TRBV5-5 and TRBJ2-1): DAGVTQSPTHLIKTRGQQVTLRCSPISGHKSVSWYQQVLGQGPQFIFQYYEKEERGRGNFPDRFSARQFPNYSSELNVNALLLGDSALYLCASSLEIRDRGRPYNEQFFGPGTRLTVL.

The chain uses TRBV29-1 and TRBJ2-2; 10 bases line up with TRBD2. The V gene's germline CDR1 is SQVTM and CDR2 ANQGSEA. The CDR3 sequence is 15 residues long. The trim removed 5 bases at V and 4 bases at J, leaving 7 bases unmatched. The CDR3 spells CSVPSGGASTGELFF. In DNA form, the CDR3 reads TGCAGCGTTCCCAGCGGGGGGGCGAGCACCGGGGAGCTGTTTTTT.

V gene TRBV10-3 combines with J gene TRBJ2-3, with 11 bases that match TRBD2. The CDR3 runs 16 residues. J was trimmed by 7 bases and V by 7 bases; bases with no gene match: 13. Germline values: CDR1 ENHRY, CDR2 SYGVKD. CDR3 sequence reads: CAINPVSSGRTNTQYF. Written as DNA, the CDR3 is TGTGCCATCAATCCGGTCTCTAGCGGGAGGACTAATACGCAGTATTTT.

The J gene is TRBJ2-1, the V gene TRBV20-1; D remains unclear. This CDR3 comprises 14 residues. With 3 bases removed from V and 6 bases from J, the gap between germline ends came to 15 bases. The germline gives CDR1 DFQATT, CDR2 SNEGSKA (reference sequence). In DNA form, the CDR3 reads TGCAGTGCTAGTCGGGCAGGCCTTACCAATGAGCAGTTCTTC. Amino acid sequence: CSASRAGLTNEQFF.

This clone was seen a single time. The chain employs TRBV30 and TRBJ1-3; D unclear. The germline V gene encodes CDR1 GTSNPN and CDR2 SVGIG (reference sequence). V lost 0 bases and J 6 bases, leaving 12 bases between the germline ends. This CDR3 has 14 amino acids. CDR3 in DNA: TGTGCCTGGAGTGTTGGGTCGGGATTAAACACCATATATTTT. Its protein product is CAWSVGSGLNTIYF.

V and J are TRBV5-1 and TRBJ2-3; D may be TRBD1 (6 bases). The CDR3 loop spans 15 amino acids. The germline V and J ends were trimmed by 5 bases and 7 bases, with 20 bases remaining between them. Germline CDR1 is SGHRS and CDR2 is YFSETQ. Here the CDR3 reads CASRLPTQGVYTQYF. In DNA, the CDR3 is TGCGCCAGCAGACTCCCCACACAGGGTGTGTATACGCAGTATTTT.

The V gene is TRBV30, the J gene TRBJ1-3, with D perhaps TRBD1 (6 bases). V lost 5 bases, J lost 4 bases, and 9 bases lay in between. Germline CDR1 GTSNPN, CDR2 SVGIG (reference sequence). The CDR3 is 12 residues long. The CDR3 sequence: CAWETGGNTIYF. CDR3 coding DNA: TGTGCCTGGGAAACAGGGGGAAACACCATATATTTT.

Remarks on this clone: Additional DNA sequences in this sample encode the identical CDR3. The J gene is TRBJ1-3, the V gene TRBV6-5; no clear D. CDR3 length: 11 residues. CDR1 and CDR2 from the germline V gene are MNHEY and SVGAGI. Trimming shortened V by 7 bases and J by 4 bases, and 5 bases separated the two germline ends. CDR3 sequence: CASTQGNTIYF. The CDR3 DNA reads TGTGCCAGCACCCAAGGAAACACCATATATTTT.